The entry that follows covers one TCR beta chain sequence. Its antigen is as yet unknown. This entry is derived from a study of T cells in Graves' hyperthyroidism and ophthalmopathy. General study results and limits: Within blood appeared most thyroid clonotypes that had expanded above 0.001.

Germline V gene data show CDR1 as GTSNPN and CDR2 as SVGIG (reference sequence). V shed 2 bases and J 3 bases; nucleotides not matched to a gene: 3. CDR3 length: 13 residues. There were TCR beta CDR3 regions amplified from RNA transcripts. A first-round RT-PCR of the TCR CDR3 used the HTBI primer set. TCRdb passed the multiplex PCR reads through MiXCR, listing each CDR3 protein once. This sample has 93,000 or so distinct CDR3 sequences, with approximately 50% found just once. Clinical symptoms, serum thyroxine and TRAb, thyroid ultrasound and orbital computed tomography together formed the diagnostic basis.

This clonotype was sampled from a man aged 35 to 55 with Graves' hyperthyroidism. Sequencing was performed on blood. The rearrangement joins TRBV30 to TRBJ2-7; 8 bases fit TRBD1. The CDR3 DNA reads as TGTGCCTGGAGTTCAGGGGGCGGCTACGAGCAGTACTTC. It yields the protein CAWSSGGGYEQYF.